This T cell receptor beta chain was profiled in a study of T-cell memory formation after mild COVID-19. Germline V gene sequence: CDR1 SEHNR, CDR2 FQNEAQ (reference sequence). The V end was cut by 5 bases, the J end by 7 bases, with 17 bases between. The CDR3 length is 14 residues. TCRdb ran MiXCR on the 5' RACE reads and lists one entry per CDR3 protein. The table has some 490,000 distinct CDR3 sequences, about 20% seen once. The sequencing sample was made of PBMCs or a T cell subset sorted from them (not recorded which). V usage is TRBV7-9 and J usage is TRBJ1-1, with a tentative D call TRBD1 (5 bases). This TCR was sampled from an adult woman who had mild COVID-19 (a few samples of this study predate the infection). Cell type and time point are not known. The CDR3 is CASSVTGTRGEAFF. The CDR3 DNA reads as TGTGCCAGCAGCGTTACCGGGACCCGAGGTGAAGCTTTCTTT.